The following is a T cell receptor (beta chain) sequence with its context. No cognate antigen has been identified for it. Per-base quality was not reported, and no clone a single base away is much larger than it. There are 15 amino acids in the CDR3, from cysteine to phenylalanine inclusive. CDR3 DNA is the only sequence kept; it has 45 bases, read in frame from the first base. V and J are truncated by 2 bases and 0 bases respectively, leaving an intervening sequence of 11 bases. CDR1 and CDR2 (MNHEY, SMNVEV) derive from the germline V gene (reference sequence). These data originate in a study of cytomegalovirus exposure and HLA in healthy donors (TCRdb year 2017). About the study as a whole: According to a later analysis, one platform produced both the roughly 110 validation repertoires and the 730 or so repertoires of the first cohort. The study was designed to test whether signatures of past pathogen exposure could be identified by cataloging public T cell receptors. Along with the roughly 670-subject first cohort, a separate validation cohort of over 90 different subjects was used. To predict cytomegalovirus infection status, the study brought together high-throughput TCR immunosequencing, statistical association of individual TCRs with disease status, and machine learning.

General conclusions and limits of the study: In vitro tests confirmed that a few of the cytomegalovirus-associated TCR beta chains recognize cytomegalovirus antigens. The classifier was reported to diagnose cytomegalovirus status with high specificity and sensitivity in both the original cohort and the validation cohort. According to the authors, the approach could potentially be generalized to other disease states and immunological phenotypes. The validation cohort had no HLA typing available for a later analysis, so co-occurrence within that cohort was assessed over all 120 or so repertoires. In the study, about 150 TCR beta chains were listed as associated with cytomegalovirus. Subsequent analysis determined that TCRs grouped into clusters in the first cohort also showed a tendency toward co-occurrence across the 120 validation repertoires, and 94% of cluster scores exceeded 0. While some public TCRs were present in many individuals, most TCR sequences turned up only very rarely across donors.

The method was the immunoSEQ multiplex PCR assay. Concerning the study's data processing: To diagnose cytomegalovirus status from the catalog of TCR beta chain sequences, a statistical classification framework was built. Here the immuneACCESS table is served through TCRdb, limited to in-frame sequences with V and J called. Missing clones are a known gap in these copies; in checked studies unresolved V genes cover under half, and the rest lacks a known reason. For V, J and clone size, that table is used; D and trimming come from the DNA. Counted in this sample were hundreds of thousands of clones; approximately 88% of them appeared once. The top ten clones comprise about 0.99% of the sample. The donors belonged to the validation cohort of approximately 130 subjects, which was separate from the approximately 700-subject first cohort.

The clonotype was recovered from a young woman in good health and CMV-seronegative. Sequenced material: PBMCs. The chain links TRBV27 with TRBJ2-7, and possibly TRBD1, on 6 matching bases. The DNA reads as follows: TGTGCCAGCAGTTTAGCTTGGGGGCGCTCCTACGAGCAGTACTTC. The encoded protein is CASSLAWGRSYEQYF.